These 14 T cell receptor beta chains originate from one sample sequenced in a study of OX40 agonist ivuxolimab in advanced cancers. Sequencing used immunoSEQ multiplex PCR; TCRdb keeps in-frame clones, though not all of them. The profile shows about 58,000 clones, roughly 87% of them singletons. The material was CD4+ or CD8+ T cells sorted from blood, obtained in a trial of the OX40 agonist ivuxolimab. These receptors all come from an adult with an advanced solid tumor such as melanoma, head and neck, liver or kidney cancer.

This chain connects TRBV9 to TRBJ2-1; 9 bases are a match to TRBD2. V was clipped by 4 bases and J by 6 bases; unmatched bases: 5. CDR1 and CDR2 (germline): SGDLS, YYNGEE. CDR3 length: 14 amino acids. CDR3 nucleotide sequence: TGTGCCAGCAGCCCAGCGGGAGGAGTCAATGAGCAGTTCTTC. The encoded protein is CASSPAGGVNEQFF.

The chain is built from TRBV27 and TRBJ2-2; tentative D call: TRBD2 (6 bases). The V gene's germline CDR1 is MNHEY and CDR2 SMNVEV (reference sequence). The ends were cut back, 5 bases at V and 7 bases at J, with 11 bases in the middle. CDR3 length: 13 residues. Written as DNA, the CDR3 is TGTGCCAGCAGTGGCGCGGGGAGCGGGGAGCTGTTTTTT. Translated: CASSGAGSGELFF.

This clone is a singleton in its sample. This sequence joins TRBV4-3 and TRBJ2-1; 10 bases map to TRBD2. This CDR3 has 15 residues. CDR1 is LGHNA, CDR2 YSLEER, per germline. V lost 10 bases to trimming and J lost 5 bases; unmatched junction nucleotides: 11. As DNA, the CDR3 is TGCGCCACCAAACCGGGACTAGCGACTAACAATGAGCAGTTCTTC. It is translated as CATKPGLATNNEQFF.

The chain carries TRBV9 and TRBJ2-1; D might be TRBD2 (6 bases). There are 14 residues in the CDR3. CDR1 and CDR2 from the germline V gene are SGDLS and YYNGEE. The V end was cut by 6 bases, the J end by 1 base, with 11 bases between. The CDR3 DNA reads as TGTGCCAGCACCCGGGACTCGTCCTACAATGAGCAGTTCTTC. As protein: CASTRDSSYNEQFF.

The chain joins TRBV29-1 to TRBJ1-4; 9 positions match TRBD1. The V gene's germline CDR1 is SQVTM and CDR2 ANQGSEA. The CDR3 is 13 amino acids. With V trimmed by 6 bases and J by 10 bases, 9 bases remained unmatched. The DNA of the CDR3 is TGCAGCGTACCACAGGGGGCAGAGAGAAAACTGTTTTTT. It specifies CSVPQGAERKLFF.

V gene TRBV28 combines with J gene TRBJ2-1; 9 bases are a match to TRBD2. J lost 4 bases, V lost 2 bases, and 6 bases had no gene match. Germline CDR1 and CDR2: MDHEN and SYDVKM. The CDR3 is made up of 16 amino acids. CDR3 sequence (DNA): TGTGCCAGCAGTTTACGCCCGGGACTAGCATACAATGAGCAGTTCTTC. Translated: CASSLRPGLAYNEQFF.

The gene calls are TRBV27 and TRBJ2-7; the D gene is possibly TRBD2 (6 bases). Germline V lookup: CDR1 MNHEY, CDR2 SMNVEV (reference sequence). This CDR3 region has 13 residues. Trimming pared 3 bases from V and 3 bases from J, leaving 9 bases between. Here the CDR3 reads CASSFLGGYEQYF. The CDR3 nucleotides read TGTGCCAGCAGTTTCCTCGGGGGCTACGAGCAGTACTTC.

The CDR3 DNA follows: TGTGCCAGCAGTTTTGGCGGTTCCGCTAGCACAGATACGCAGTATTTT. Its translation is CASSFGGSASTDTQYF. The rearrangement joins TRBV28 to TRBJ2-3; D is unclear. The CDR3 is 16 amino acids. Germline V gives CDR1 MDHEN, CDR2 SYDVKM. Trimming took off 3 bases at V and 0 bases at J, with 13 bases between the two ends.

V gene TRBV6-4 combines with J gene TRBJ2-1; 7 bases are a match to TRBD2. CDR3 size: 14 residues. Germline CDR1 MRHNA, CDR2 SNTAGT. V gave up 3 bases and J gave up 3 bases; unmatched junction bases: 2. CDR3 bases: TGTGCCAGCAGTGATGGCGGGGGCTACAATGAGCAGTTCTTC. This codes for CASSDGGGYNEQFF.

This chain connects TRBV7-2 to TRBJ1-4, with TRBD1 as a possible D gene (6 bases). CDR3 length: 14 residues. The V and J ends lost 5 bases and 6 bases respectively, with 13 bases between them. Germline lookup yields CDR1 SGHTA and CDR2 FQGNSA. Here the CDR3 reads CASSPGALHEKLFF. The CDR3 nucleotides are TGTGCCAGCAGCCCGGGGGCACTCCATGAAAAACTGTTTTTT.

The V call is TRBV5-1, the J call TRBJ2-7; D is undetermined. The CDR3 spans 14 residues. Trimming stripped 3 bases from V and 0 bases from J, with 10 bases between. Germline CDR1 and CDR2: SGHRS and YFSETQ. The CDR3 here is CASSSFGSSYEQYF. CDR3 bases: TGCGCCAGCAGCTCGTTCGGAAGCTCCTACGAGCAGTACTTC.

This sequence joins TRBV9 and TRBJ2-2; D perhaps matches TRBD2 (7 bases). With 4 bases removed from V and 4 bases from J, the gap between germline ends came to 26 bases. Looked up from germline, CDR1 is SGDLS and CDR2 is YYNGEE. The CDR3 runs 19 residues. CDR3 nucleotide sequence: TGTGCCAGCAGCCCCCATATCGACCCCGGGGGGCGAGTCACCGGGGAGCTGTTTTTT. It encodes CASSPHIDPGGRVTGELFF.

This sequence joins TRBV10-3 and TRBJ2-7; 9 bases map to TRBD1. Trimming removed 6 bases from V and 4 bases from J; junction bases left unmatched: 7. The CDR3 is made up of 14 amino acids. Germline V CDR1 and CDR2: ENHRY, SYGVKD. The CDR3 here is CAISVYRGQYEQYV. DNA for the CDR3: TGTGCCATCAGCGTCTACAGGGGGCAATACGAGCAGTACGTC.

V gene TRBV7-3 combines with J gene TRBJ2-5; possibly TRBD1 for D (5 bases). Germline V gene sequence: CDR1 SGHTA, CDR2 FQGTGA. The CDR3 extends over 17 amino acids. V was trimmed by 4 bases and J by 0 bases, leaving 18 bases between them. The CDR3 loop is CASSWAVPSDNQETQYF. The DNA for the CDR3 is TGTGCCAGCAGCTGGGCTGTTCCGTCGGACAACCAAGAGACCCAGTACTTC.